The 6 T cell receptor beta chains given below trace back to one sample, sequenced in a study of cytomegalovirus exposure and HLA in healthy donors. Produced via immunoSEQ multiplex PCR; TCRdb's table is partial and in-frame only. The sample lists 150,000 to 200,000 clones; approximately 86% were seen once. What was sequenced was PBMCs. Receptor source: a woman younger than 30 in good health and CMV-seronegative.

This chain connects TRBV7-6 to TRBJ1-1; 11 bases agree with TRBD1. V shed 4 bases and J 0 bases; nucleotides not matched to a gene: 7. This CDR3 is built from 17 residues. In germline, CDR1 is SGHVS, CDR2 FNYEAQ. The CDR3 coding sequence is TGTGCCAGCAGCTACCCCGGGACAGGGGGGATGAACACTGAAGCTTTCTTT. This encodes CASSYPGTGGMNTEAFF.

This rearrangement joins TRBV9 to TRBJ2-2, with D unclear. The V end lost 0 bases, the J end lost 0 bases, and 6 bases lay between the germline ends. The V gene's germline CDR1 is SGDLS and CDR2 YYNGEE. The CDR3 runs to 15 residues. CDR3 loop: CASSVVSANTGELFF. The CDR3 nucleotides are TGTGCCAGCAGCGTAGTCAGTGCGAACACCGGGGAGCTGTTTTTT.

This clone was seen a few times. The chain couples TRBV27 to TRBJ1-2; 8 nucleotides match TRBD1. V lost 5 bases and J lost 8; bases outside the gene matches: 7. CDR1 and CDR2 (germline): MNHEY, SMNVEV (reference sequence). The CDR3 has 13 amino acids. The CDR3 nucleotides are TGTGCCAGCAGTCCCCGGACAGGGAGCGGCTACACCTTC. As protein: CASSPRTGSGYTF.

This clone was counted once. The chain is built from TRBV6-1 and TRBJ1-5, with no clear D. CDR1 and CDR2 (germline): MNHNS, SASEGT. The CDR3 is 15 amino acids. Trimming took 4 bases from V and 0 from J, leaving 10 bases between them. The CDR3 spells CASSAPEYSNQPQHF. The CDR3 DNA follows: TGTGCCAGCAGTGCCCCGGAGTATAGCAATCAGCCCCAGCATTTT.

The sample holds one count of this clone. DNA for the CDR3: TGCGCCAGCAGCCGAGGAGGGGACAGCGTTAACTATGGCTACACCTTC. This encodes CASSRGGDSVNYGYTF. The chain carries TRBV4-3 and TRBJ1-2, with 7 nucleotides matching TRBD1. This CDR3 has 16 residues. The J segment lost 1 base and the V segment lost 4 bases, leaving 9 bases of the junction unmatched. From germline, CDR1 is LGHNA and CDR2 YSLEER.

V and J are TRBV19 and TRBJ1-2, with D unclear. This CDR3 comprises 12 residues. The germline V gene has CDR1 LNHDA and CDR2 SQIVND (reference sequence). Trimming cost V 7 bases and J 8 bases, with 14 bases left between them. CDR3 residues: CASNFIGGGYTF. The CDR3 DNA sequence: TGTGCCAGTAACTTCATCGGAGGAGGCTACACCTTC.